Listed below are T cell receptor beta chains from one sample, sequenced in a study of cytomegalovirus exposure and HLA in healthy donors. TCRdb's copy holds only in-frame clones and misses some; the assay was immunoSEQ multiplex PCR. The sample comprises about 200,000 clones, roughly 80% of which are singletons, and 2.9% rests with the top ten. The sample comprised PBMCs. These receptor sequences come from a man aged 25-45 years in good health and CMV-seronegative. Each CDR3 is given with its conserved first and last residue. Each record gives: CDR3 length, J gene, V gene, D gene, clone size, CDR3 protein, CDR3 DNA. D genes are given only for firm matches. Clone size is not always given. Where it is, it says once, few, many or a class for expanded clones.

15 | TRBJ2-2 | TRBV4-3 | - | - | CASSRRDLNTGELFF | TGCGCCAGCAGCCGCCGGGACTTGAACACCGGGGAGCTGTTTTTT
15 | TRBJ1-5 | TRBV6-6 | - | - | CASTRPGMSNQPQHF | TGTGCCAGCACCAGGCCCGGGATGAGCAATCAGCCCCAGCATTTT
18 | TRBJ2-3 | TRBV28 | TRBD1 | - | CASSGPLQGARYTDTQYF | TGTGCCAGCAGTGGACCGTTACAGGGGGCGAGGTACACAGATACGCAGTATTTT
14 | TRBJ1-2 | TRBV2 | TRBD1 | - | CAGQPGTGGFGYTF | TGTGCCGGCCAGCCCGGGACAGGGGGTTTTGGCTACACCTTC
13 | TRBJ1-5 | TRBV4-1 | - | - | CASSQFYYQPQHF | TGCGCCAGCAGCCAATTCTACTATCAGCCCCAGCATTTT
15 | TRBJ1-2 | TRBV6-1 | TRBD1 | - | CASSGTGSSFYGYTF | TGTGCCAGCAGCGGGACAGGGAGCTCTTTTTATGGCTACACCTTC
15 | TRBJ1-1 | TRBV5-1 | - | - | CASSLGTVLGTEAFF | TGCGCCAGCAGCTTGGGGACAGTCCTGGGCACTGAAGCTTTCTTT
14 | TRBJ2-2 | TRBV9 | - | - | CASSARANTGELFF | TGTGCCAGCAGCGCGAGAGCGAACACCGGGGAGCTGTTTTTT
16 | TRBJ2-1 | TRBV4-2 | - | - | CASSQEGGSGYNEQFF | TGTGCCAGCAGCCAAGAGGGCGGATCGGGATACAATGAGCAGTTCTTC
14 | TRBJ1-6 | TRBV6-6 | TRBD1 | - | CASAGQGQGSPLHF | TGTGCCAGCGCGGGACAGGGGCAGGGTTCACCCCTCCACTTT
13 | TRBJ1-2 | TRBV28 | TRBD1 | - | CATRPGGGYGYTF | TGTGCCACCAGACCAGGGGGTGGCTATGGCTACACCTTC
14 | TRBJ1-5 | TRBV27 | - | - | CASSVGGMHQPQHF | TGTGCCAGCAGCGTTGGGGGCATGCATCAGCCCCAGCATTTT
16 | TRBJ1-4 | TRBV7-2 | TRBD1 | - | CASSTRQGAKYEKLFF | TGTGCCAGCAGCACCCGACAGGGGGCTAAGTACGAAAAACTGTTTTTT
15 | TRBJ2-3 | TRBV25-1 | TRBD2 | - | CASSVLAGGTDTQYF | TGTGCCAGCAGTGTCCTAGCGGGGGGCACAGATACGCAGTATTTT
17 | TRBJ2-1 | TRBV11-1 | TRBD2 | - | CASSWELAGGPNNEQFF | TGTGCCAGCAGCTGGGAACTAGCGGGGGGTCCGAACAATGAGCAGTTCTTC
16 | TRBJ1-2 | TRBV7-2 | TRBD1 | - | CASSTTRDSYNYGYTF | TGTGCCAGCAGCACTACTAGGGACAGCTATAACTATGGCTACACCTTC
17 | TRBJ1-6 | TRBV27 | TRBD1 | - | CASSFGDSQLYNSPLHF | TGTGCCAGCAGTTTCGGGGACAGCCAACTCTATAATTCACCCCTCCACTTT
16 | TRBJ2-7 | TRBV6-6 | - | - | CASSYSLTPRSYEQYF | TGTGCCAGCAGTTACTCGCTGACACCTCGCTCCTACGAGCAGTACTTC
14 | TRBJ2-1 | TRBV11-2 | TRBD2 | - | CASSFTSGNSEQFF | TGTGCCAGCAGCTTTACTAGCGGGAATAGTGAGCAGTTCTTC
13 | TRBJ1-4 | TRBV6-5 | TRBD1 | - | CATKGALNEKLFF | TGTGCCACAAAGGGGGCCCTTAATGAAAAACTGTTTTTT
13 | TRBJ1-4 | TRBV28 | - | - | CASREGPNEKLFF | TGTGCCAGCAGGGAGGGGCCCAATGAAAAACTGTTTTTT
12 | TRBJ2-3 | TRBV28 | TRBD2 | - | CASSFSGGEQYF | TGTGCCAGCAGTTTTAGCGGGGGTGAGCAGTATTTT
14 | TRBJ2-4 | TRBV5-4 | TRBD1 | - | CASSWDRAKNIQYF | TGTGCCAGCAGCTGGGACAGAGCCAAAAACATTCAGTACTTC
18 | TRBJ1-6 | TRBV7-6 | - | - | CASSLAPIGGSYNSPLHF | TGTGCCAGCAGCTTAGCCCCAATAGGGGGCTCCTATAATTCACCCCTCCACTTT
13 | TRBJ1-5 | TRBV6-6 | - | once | CASTQPGVQPQHF | TGTGCCAGCACCCAACCGGGGGTGCAGCCCCAGCATTTT
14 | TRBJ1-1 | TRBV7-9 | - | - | CASSSTGLNTEAFF | TGTGCCAGCAGCTCCACCGGACTTAACACTGAAGCTTTCTTT
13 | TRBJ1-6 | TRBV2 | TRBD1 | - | CARAGQGNSPLHF | TGTGCCAGGGCGGGACAGGGGAATTCACCCCTCCACTTT
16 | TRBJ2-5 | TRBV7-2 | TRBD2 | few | CASSLMASGGGETQYF | TGTGCCAGCAGCTTAATGGCTAGCGGGGGTGGAGAGACCCAGTACTTC
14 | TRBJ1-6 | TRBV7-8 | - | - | CASSLVRYNSPLHF | TGTGCCAGCAGCTTGGTGCGCTATAATTCACCCCTCCACTTT
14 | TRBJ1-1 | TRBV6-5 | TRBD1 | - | CASIPGQRNTEAFF | TGTGCCAGCATTCCGGGACAGCGGAACACTGAAGCTTTCTTT
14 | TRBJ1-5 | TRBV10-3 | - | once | CAISRGGYNQPQHF | TGTGCCATCAGTAGGGGAGGATACAATCAGCCCCAGCATTTT
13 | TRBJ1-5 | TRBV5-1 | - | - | CASSLVGGQPQHF | TGCGCCAGCAGCTTGGTGGGGGGACAGCCCCAGCATTTT
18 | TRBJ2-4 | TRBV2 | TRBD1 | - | CASSEHAGTGVAKNIQYF | TGTGCCAGCAGTGAACACGCCGGGACAGGGGTAGCCAAAAACATTCAGTACTTC
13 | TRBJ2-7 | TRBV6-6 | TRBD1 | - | CASSSTGIHEQYF | TGTGCCAGCAGTTCGACAGGGATACACGAGCAGTACTTC
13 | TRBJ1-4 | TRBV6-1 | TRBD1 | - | CASSGQGLEKLFF | TGTGCCAGCAGTGGACAGGGTCTCGAAAAACTGTTTTTT
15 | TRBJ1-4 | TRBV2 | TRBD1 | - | CASSRRGQEGEKLFF | TGTGCCAGCAGTCGGAGGGGGCAAGAGGGTGAAAAACTGTTTTTT
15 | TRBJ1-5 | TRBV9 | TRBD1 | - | CASSAGQGILQPQHF | TGTGCCAGCAGCGCGGGACAGGGGATATTGCAGCCCCAGCATTTT
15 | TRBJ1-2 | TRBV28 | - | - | CASSVDTESFRGYTF | TGTGCCAGCAGTGTGGACACAGAGTCATTCAGGGGCTACACCTTC
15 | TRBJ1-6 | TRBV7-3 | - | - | CASSLIAQGNSPLHF | TGTGCCAGCAGCTTAATTGCGCAGGGGAATTCACCCCTCCACTTT
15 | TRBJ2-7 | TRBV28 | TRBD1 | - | CASSSVTGVSYEQYF | TGTGCCAGCAGTTCGGTGACAGGGGTCTCCTACGAGCAGTACTTC
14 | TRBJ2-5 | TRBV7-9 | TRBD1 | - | CSSSSPGGQETQYF | TGTTCCAGCAGCTCCCCAGGGGGTCAAGAGACCCAGTACTTC
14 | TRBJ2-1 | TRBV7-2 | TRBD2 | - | CASSLLAGYNEQFF | TGTGCCAGCAGCTTACTAGCGGGTTACAATGAGCAGTTCTTC
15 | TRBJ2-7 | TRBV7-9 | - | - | CASSLGAPRVHEQYF | TGTGCCAGCAGCTTAGGCGCCCCCAGGGTTCACGAGCAGTACTTC
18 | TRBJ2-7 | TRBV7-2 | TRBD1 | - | CASSRGQGRPPSSYEQYF | TGTGCCAGCAGCCGCGGACAGGGGCGTCCTCCTAGTTCCTACGAGCAGTACTTC
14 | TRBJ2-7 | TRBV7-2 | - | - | CASSYSRDTYEQYF | TGTGCCAGCAGCTATTCCAGGGATACCTACGAGCAGTACTTC
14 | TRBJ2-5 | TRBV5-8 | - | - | CASSSFRGRETQYF | TGTGCCAGCAGCTCCTTCAGGGGCCGGGAGACCCAGTACTTC
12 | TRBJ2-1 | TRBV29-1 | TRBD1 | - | CSVGDRANEQFF | TGCAGCGTTGGAGACAGGGCCAATGAGCAGTTCTTC
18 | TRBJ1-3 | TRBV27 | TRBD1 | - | CASSRTGGLPYSGNTIYF | TGTGCCAGCAGCAGGACAGGGGGCCTACCCTACTCTGGAAACACCATATATTTT
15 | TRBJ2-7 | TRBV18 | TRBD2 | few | CASSRMSGGAYEQYF | TGTGCCAGCTCACGGATGTCCGGGGGGGCCTACGAGCAGTACTTC
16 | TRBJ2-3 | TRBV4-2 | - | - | CASSQEGGLLTDTQYF | TGTGCCAGCAGCCAAGAAGGAGGACTGCTCACAGATACGCAGTATTTT